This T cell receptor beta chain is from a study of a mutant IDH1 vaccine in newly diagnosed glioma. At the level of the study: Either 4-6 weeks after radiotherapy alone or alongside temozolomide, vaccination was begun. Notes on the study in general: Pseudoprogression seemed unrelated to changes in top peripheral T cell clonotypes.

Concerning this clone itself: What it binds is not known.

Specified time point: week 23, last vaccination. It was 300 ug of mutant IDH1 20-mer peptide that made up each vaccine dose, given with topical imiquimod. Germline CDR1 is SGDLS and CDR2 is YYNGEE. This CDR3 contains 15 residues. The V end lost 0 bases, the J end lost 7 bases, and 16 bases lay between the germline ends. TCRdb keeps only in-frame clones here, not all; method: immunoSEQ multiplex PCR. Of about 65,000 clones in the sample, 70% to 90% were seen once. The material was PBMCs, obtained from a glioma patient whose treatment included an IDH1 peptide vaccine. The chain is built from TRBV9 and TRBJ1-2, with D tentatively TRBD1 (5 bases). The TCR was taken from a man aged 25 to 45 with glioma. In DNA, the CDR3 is TGTGCCAGCAGCGTAGAGACAGAATCCCTAGGTGGCTACACCTTC. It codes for CASSVETESLGGYTF. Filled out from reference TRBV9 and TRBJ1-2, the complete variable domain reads DSGVTQTPKHLITATGQRVTLRCSPRSGDLSVYWYQQSLDQGLQFLIQYYNGEERAKGNILERFSAQQFPDLHSELNLSSLELGDSALYFCASSVETESLGGYTFGSGTRLTVV.